These T cell receptor beta chains were read from a single sample in a study of CD8+CD57+ T cells in acquired aplastic anemia. MiXCR, applied by TCRdb to the reads, yields one record per CDR3 protein. The top ten hold 13% of the sample, which has about 180,000 distinct CDR3 sequences, about 44% seen once. The sample taken for sequencing was sorted CD4+, CD8+, or CD8+CD57+ T cells (not recorded which) from PBMCs. All receptors derive from a human donor with aplastic anemia. The CDR3 runs from the conserved cysteine through the conserved F or W. The D gene is left open where the match is weak. The size entry is marked missing in some rows and otherwise reads once, few, many or a size class.

TRBJ2-5 | TRBD1 | TRBV10-3 | few | TGTGCCATCAGCGGACAGGGGCGGAAAAAGACCCAGTACTTC | CAISGQGRKKTQYF
TRBJ2-1 | NA | TRBV10-3 | NA | TGTGCCATCAGAGCTGCTAGCGCCCCCCCCAATGAGCAGTTCTTC | CAIRAASAPPNEQFF
TRBJ2-7 | NA | TRBV10-1 | NA | TGCGCCAGCAGCTTGGATTGGACCCTTACCTACGAGCAGTACTTC | CASSLDWTLTYEQYF
TRBJ2-3 | NA | TRBV24-1 | many | TGTGCCACCAGTGATTTACTTGATACGCAGTATTTT | CATSDLLDTQYF
TRBJ1-1 | TRBD1 | TRBV7-9 | NA | TGTGCCAGCAGCTTTCAAAGAGGACAGGGCCCTGAAGCTTTCTTT | CASSFQRGQGPEAFF
TRBJ2-5 | NA | TRBV2 | NA | TGTGCCAGCAGTGAATCAGGCCTGAGGGGGGAGACCCAGTACTTC | CASSESGLRGETQYF
TRBJ1-6 | NA | TRBV6-1 | many | TGTGCCAGCAGCGAGGAGGGGAAATCACCCCTCCACTTT | CASSEEGKSPLHF
TRBJ1-3 | NA | TRBV25-1 | once | TGTGCCAGCAGTGAATTTGGAAGCTCTGGAAACACCATATATTTT | CASSEFGSSGNTIYF
TRBJ1-5 | TRBD1 | TRBV2 | NA | TGTGCCAGCAGTGACTCAGGGGGGATCCATCAGCCCCAGCATTTT | CASSDSGGIHQPQHF
TRBJ1-3 | NA | TRBV29-1 | many | TGCAGCGTGGACCTCAGGGAGGGAAACACCATATATTTT | CSVDLREGNTIYF
TRBJ2-1 | NA | TRBV19 | NA | TGTGCCAGTAGTACGGGACTTTCAGAGCAGTTCTTC | CASSTGLSEQFF
TRBJ2-1 | NA | TRBV10-2 | NA | TGCGCCAGCCTCCCGGGAGCAGACAATGAGCAGTTCTTC | CASLPGADNEQFF
TRBJ1-2 | NA | TRBV24-1 | few | TGTGCCACCAGTGAAGGGAACTATGGCTACACCTTC | CATSEGNYGYTF